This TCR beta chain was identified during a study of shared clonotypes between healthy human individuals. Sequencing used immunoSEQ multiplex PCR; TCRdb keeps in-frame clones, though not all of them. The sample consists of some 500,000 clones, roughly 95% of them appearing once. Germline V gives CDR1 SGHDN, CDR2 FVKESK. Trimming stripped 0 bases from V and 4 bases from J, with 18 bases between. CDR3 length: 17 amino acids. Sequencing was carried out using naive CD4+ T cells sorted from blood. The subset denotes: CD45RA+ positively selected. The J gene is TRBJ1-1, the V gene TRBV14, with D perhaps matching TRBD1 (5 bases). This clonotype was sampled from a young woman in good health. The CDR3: CASSQDPWGRSGTEAFF. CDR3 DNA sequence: TGTGCCAGCAGCCAAGATCCATGGGGACGGTCGGGCACTGAAGCTTTCTTT.